The T cell receptor beta chain under discussion was sequenced for a study of T cells after yellow fever vaccination. Study at large: Some fractions had low cell numbers, and these were prepared with SMART-Seq v4 Ultra Low Input. Study findings and constraints: Abundant clonotypes (contaminants from the bulk population) could be present in FACS-sorted repertoires.

Synthesis of TCR cDNA relied on 5'RACE template switching, which attached a universal primer site and UMIs. TCRdb called the 5' RACE reads again in MiXCR, with one record for every CDR3 protein. This sample has roughly 100,000 distinct CDR3 sequences; around 9.8% occur once, and the top ten carry approximately 17%. The germline gives CDR1 SGHRS, CDR2 YFSETQ. The CDR3 has 14 amino acids. Trimming took 3 bases from V and 5 from J, leaving 15 bases between them. The sequences come from CD8+ T cells not binding an NS4B(214-222) dextramer, sorted from PBMCs, collected less than 16 days after the first yellow fever vaccination. This chain joins TRBV5-1 and TRBJ2-7; possibly TRBD1 for D (6 bases). This TCR was recovered from a man younger than 35 who received the YFV17D yellow fever vaccine. The CDR3 DNA reads as TGCGCCAGCAGCTCCCAGGGGATCTACGACGAGCAGTACGTC. Its protein is CASSSQGIYDEQYV.